This entry features one T cell receptor (beta chain) sequence. No cognate antigen has been identified for it. Base qualities are missing; no much larger clone stands one base away. The sample originates from a study of T cell repertoires in cytomegalovirus infection (dated by TCRdb to between 2017 and 2020). With regard to the full study: Alongside well-studied HLA-B-restricted epitopes, the peptide stimulations were aimed at recently identified HLA-C-restricted CMV epitopes, whose presentation resists viral immunomodulation. Donor HLA type was relevant to the analysis, because carriage of CMV infection together with the matching HLA type was indicated by public TCR beta signatures. Overall study results and their limits: In the ex vivo response, HLA-C-restricted CMV-specific TCR beta clonotypes were dominant, and in two of eight donors the single most frequent clonotype came from this HLA-C-restricted group. Carriers of CMV infection plus the relevant HLA type were discriminated by the cumulative frequency of public TCR beta family members in the study cohort and in an independent roughly 320-donor cohort.

The sequencer listed for this sample is Illumina HiSeq 1500. TCRdb reprocessed the public reads (quality trimming at Q25 with fastp, clone calling with MiXCR) and kept in-frame beta chains. Rows with a matching CDR3 protein are joined into one entry that keeps the most common DNA and genes. Present in this sample are hundreds of thousands of distinct CDR3 sequences, 33% of which were seen just once. The ten largest clones add up to about 18% of the sample. The treatment or condition label, read with the paper, signifies: in vitro stimulation with specific CMV peptide epitopes to enrich CMV-specific T cells. V is shortened by 5 bases, J by 9 bases, and the region joining them spans 11 bases. From the cysteine up to the phenylalanine, the CDR3 has a length of 13 residues. This entry keeps only the CDR3 DNA: 39 bases, framed from base 1.

Rearrangement joined TRBV12-3 or TRBV12-4 to TRBJ1-6; the D gene remains uncertain. Source: cultured PBMCs, taken from culture after CMV antigen stimulation. The sequence came from a human donor in good health (CMV status not recorded). Some clones in this sample may be carry-over from other donors' samples. The sequenced DNA: TGTGCCAGCAGTCCGACGGCCGGTTCACCCCTCCACTTT. This is translated as CASSPTAGSPLHF.